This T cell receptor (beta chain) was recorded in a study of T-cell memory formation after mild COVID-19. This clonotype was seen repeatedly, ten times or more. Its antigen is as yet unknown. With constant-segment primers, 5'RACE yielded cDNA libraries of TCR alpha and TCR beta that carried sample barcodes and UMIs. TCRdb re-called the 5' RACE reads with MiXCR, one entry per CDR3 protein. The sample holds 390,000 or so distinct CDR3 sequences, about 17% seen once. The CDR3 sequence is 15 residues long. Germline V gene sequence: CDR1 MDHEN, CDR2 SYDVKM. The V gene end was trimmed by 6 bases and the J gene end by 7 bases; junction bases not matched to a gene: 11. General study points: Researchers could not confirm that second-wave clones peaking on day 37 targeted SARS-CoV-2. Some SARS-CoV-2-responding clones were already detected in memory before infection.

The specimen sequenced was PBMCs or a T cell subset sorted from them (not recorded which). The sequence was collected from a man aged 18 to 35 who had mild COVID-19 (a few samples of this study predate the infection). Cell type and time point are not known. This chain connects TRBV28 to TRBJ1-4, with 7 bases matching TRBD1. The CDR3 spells CASREDPYRGEKLFF. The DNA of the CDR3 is TGTGCCAGCAGGGAAGATCCATACAGGGGTGAAAAACTGTTTTTT.